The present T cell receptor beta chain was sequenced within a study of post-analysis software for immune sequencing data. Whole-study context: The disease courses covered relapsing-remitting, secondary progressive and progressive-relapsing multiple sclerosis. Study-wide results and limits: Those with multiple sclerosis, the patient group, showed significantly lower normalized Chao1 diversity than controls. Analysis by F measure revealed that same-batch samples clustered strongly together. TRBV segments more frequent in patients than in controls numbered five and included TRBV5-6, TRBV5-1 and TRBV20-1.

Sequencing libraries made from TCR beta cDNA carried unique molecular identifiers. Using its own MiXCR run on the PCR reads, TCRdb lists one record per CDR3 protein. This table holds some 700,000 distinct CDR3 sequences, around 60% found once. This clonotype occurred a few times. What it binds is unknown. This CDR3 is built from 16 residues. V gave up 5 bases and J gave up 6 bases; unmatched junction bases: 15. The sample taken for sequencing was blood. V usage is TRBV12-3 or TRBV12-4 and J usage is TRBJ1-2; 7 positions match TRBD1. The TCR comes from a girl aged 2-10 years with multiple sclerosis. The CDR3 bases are TGTGCCAGCAGTACCTGGACAGGCCTGCCGAGGGATGGCTACACCTTC. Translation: CASSTWTGLPRDGYTF.